This T cell receptor (beta chain) was obtained from a study of human T cells and chemical hapten exposure. Broader study findings: Alopecia affecting every donor means their immune response may not match healthy people's.

TCRdb reprocessed the RACE reads via MiXCR and lists one record per CDR3 protein. The profile shows 350,000 or so distinct CDR3 sequences, approximately 6.3% of them singletons. The germline gives CDR1 LGHNA, CDR2 YSLEER. The length of the CDR3 is 17 residues. J was trimmed by 8 bases and V by 0 bases; bases with no gene match: 7. The sample's time point: patch test 1, 2 weeks after DPC sensitization. As for treatment: therapeutic diphenylcyclopropenone sensitization with weekly scalp DPC. This clonotype has just a few counts. Its antigen is not known. The receptor was isolated from a woman younger than 35 with alopecia areata. Some clones in this sample may be carry-over from other donors' samples. This chain connects TRBV4-3 to TRBJ2-1, with 13 bases that match TRBD2. Here the sequenced sample was whole blood, taken in connection with sensitization to the hapten diphenylcyclopropenone (DPC). The CDR3 region has the DNA TGCGCCAGCAGCCAAGATATGGGGACTAGCGGGGTTCATGAGCAGTTCTTC. Its translation: CASSQDMGTSGVHEQFF.